The 22 T cell receptor beta chains below come from one sample, sequenced in a study of T cell responses to AZD1222 COVID-19 vaccine. Sequencing was performed with immunoSEQ multiplex PCR; in TCRdb, only in-frame clones are kept and a portion is missing. The data contain roughly 85,000 clones, approximately 90% of them singletons. The source was peripheral blood, collected 28 days after the second AZD1222 dose. These receptors all come from an adult who received the AZD1222 COVID-19 vaccine.

J is TRBJ1-2 and V is TRBV5-1; unclear D gene. CDR1 is SGHRS, CDR2 YFSETQ, per germline. The CDR3 sequence is 13 residues long. Trimming removed 4 bases from V and 7 bases from J, with 14 bases in between. As DNA, the CDR3 is TGCGCCAGCAGCCCGGTGATCGACGGTGGCTACACCTTC. This encodes CASSPVIDGGYTF.

The DNA for the CDR3 is TGCGCCAGCAGCCAAGACACACAGGCCTTACGTGAAAAACTGTTTTTT. This sequence encodes CASSQDTQALREKLFF. This sequence joins TRBV4-1 and TRBJ1-4, with a tentative D call TRBD1 (5 bases). The CDR3 sequence is 16 residues long. In germline, CDR1 is MGHRA, CDR2 YSYEKL. The germline V and J ends were trimmed by 0 bases and 7 bases, with 15 bases remaining between them.

This rearrangement joins TRBV30 to TRBJ1-2; D gene unclear. The V gene lost 0 bases and the J gene lost 6 bases, with 8 bases spanning the gap. The CDR3 has 12 amino acids. Germline assignment: CDR1 GTSNPN and CDR2 SVGIG (reference sequence). CDR3 coding DNA: TGTGCCTGGAGTGTAGTAGGCAATGGCTACACCTTC. This codes for CAWSVVGNGYTF.

This chain connects TRBV7-2 to TRBJ2-7; TRBD2 agrees at 9 bases. CDR3 length: 15 residues. In germline, CDR1 is SGHTA, CDR2 FQGNSA. The V and J ends lost 2 bases and 5 bases, in that order; junction bases with no gene match: 7. The CDR3 spells CASSLTPAGGHEQYF. The CDR3 nucleotides are TGTGCCAGCAGCTTAACGCCAGCGGGAGGTCACGAGCAGTACTTC.

Turning to this clone: The junction departs from germline at one end; a sequencing error may be responsible. V and J are TRBV12-3 or TRBV12-4 and TRBJ2-2; TRBD2 is a possible D gene (6 bases). This CDR3 has 12 residues. This CDR3 reads CASSLLAAGAVF. The CDR3 DNA reads as TGTGCCAGCAGTTTATTAGCGGCAGGAGCAGTTTTT.

This chain joins TRBV30 and TRBJ2-7; 11 bases are a match to TRBD2. The V gene's germline CDR1 is GTSNPN and CDR2 SVGIG (reference sequence). V lost 1 base, J lost 3 bases, and 5 bases stayed unmatched. The CDR3 contains 15 residues. The CDR3: CAWSATGTSGYEQYF. In DNA, the CDR3 is TGTGCCTGGAGTGCAACCGGGACTAGCGGCTACGAGCAGTACTTC.

The chain joins TRBV15 to TRBJ2-7, with no clear D. Germline loops: CDR1 LNHNV, CDR2 YYDKDF (reference sequence). This CDR3 has 15 residues. The V gene lost 0 bases and the J gene lost 4 bases, with 13 bases spanning the gap. The CDR3 reads CATSRDDSGPYEQYF. CDR3 nucleotides: TGTGCCACCAGCAGAGATGATTCAGGCCCGTACGAGCAGTACTTC.

V and J are TRBV30 and TRBJ2-6; perhaps TRBD1 as D (6 bases). CDR3 size: 14 residues. V was clipped by 2 bases and J by 2 bases, with 7 bases between them. CDR1 GTSNPN and CDR2 SVGIG come from the germline V gene (reference sequence). This chain's CDR3 is CAWSWGPGANVLTF. The DNA of the CDR3 is TGTGCCTGGAGTTGGGGGCCTGGGGCCAACGTCCTGACTTTC.

This clone was counted between two and nine times. V is TRBV7-2 and J is TRBJ2-1; tentatively, D is TRBD2 (8 bases). Per germline, CDR1 SGHTA and CDR2 FQGNSA. Trimming stripped 5 bases from V and 6 bases from J, with 17 bases between. The CDR3 is 15 amino acids. CDR3 DNA: TGTGCCAGCAGCGCAGGGGGGACTAGTTTCAATGAGCAGTTCTTC. It translates to CASSAGGTSFNEQFF.

This chain joins TRBV30 and TRBJ1-5; 7 bases map to TRBD1. Germline values: CDR1 GTSNPN, CDR2 SVGIG (reference sequence). The V segment lost 3 bases and the J segment 1 base; nucleotides outside the gene matches: 3. The CDR3 has 14 residues. The CDR3 sequence is CAWRDRLSNQPQHF. In nucleotides, the CDR3 is TGTGCCTGGAGGGACAGGTTGAGCAATCAGCCCCAGCATTTT.

The rearrangement links TRBV4-2 to TRBJ1-1; D remains ambiguous. There are 15 residues in the CDR3. CDR1 and CDR2 (germline): LGHNA, YNFKEQ. Trimming stripped 0 bases from V and 6 bases from J, with 14 bases between. CDR3 sequence reads: CASSQDLAQSPEAFF. The CDR3 bases are TGTGCCAGCAGCCAAGATCTCGCACAGAGCCCTGAAGCTTTCTTT.

The rearrangement links TRBV2 to TRBJ2-1, with D possibly being TRBD1 or TRBD2 (5 bases each). This CDR3 has 11 amino acids. Trimming removed 8 bases from V and 8 bases from J, with 10 bases in between. Germline-derived CDR1 and CDR2 are SNHLY and FYNNEI. The CDR3, as DNA: TGTGCCAGCGTGGGGGTCGATGAGCAGTTCTTC. Translated, it gives CASVGVDEQFF.

The J gene is TRBJ2-7, the V gene TRBV5-6, with 8 bases identical to TRBD2. This CDR3 contains 16 residues. The V segment lost 4 bases and the J segment 0 bases; nucleotides outside the gene matches: 9. Per germline, CDR1 SGHDT and CDR2 YYEEEE. The CDR3, as DNA: TGTGCCAGCAGCCCAAGCGGGGGCTGGGGCTCCTACGAGCAGTACTTC. This encodes CASSPSGGWGSYEQYF.

CDR3 residues: CASSRGSISSYNEQFF. The DNA of the CDR3 is TGTGCCAGCAGCCGTGGGTCCATCAGCTCCTACAATGAGCAGTTCTTC. The chain combines TRBV7-3 with TRBJ2-1; no clear D gene. V was trimmed by 5 bases and J by 0 bases, leaving 14 bases between them. The CDR3 has 16 residues. The germline gives CDR1 SGHTA, CDR2 FQGTGA. Looking up the rest from reference TRBV7-3 and TRBJ2-1 gives the full variable domain: GAGVSQTPSNKVTEKGKYVELRCDPISGHTALYWYRQSLGQGPEFLIYFQGTGAADDSGLPNDRFFAVRPEGSVSTLKIQRTERGDSAVYLCASSRGSISSYNEQFFGPGTRLTVL.

In nucleotides, the CDR3 is TGTGCCAGCAGGGGACGGGAGAACACTGAAGCTTTCTTT. Protein sequence: CASRGRENTEAFF. The J gene is TRBJ1-1, the V gene TRBV6-5; D may be TRBD1 (5 bases). The CDR3 is 13 amino acids. V was cut by 6 bases and J by 1 base, with 9 bases left in between. Germline CDR1 reads MNHEY; CDR2 reads SVGAGI.

The chain employs TRBV6-1 and TRBJ2-7, with D unclear. The CDR3 runs 13 residues. The V gene lost 2 bases and the J gene lost 1 base, with 6 bases spanning the gap. Germline V gene lookup returns CDR1 MNHNS and CDR2 SASEGT. Here the CDR3 reads CASSETPSYEQYF. The DNA of the CDR3 is TGTGCCAGCAGTGAAACCCCGTCCTACGAGCAGTACTTC.

Comment on this clone: Other nucleotide sequences in the sample specify the same CDR3. The rearrangement joins TRBV18 to TRBJ2-2, with TRBD2 as a possible D gene (6 bases). From germline, CDR1 is KGHSH and CDR2 LQKENI. The ends were cut back, 6 bases at V and 6 bases at J, with 11 bases in the middle. The CDR3 covers 13 residues. Written as DNA, the CDR3 is TGTGCCAGCTCCCCTAGGGAGGCCGGGGAGCTGTTTTTT. Its translation: CASSPREAGELFF.

The rearrangement uses TRBV6-5 and TRBJ2-3; D is uncertain. The CDR3 extends over 11 amino acids. CDR1 is MNHEY, CDR2 SVGAGI, per germline. Trimming cost V 2 bases and J 6 bases, with 3 bases left between them. The CDR3 coding sequence is TGTGCCAGCAGTTACGCCGATACGCAGTATTTT. Translating it yields CASSYADTQYF.

V gene TRBV7-3 combines with J gene TRBJ2-1; D is possibly TRBD1 or TRBD2 (5 bases each). The CDR3 totals 14 residues. Germline CDR1 is SGHTA and CDR2 is FQGTGA. Trimming pared 5 bases from V and 7 bases from J, leaving 15 bases between. CDR3: CASSLAGTTNEQFF. CDR3 coding DNA: TGTGCCAGCAGCCTGGCCGGGACCACAAATGAGCAGTTCTTC.

This clone was picked up one time. The J gene is TRBJ2-7, the V gene TRBV6-1; TRBD1 matches 7 bases. Germline-derived CDR1 and CDR2 are MNHNS and SASEGT. The J segment lost 1 base and the V segment lost 4 bases, leaving 4 bases of the junction unmatched. This CDR3 comprises 14 residues. CDR3 region: CASSARTGSYEQYF. CDR3 nucleotide sequence: TGTGCCAGCAGTGCCCGGACAGGATCCTACGAGCAGTACTTC.

V is TRBV6-5 and J is TRBJ2-3; possibly TRBD1 or TRBD2 for D (6 bases each). V was cut by 5 bases and J by 2 bases, with 11 bases left in between. This CDR3 contains 14 residues. Germline assignment: CDR1 MNHEY and CDR2 SVGAGI. The CDR3 spells CASSRGVSTDTQYF. The CDR3 DNA reads as TGTGCCAGCAGTAGGGGGGTTTCCACAGATACGCAGTATTTT.

Only one count was recorded for this clone. The chain is built from TRBV12-3 or TRBV12-4 and TRBJ1-3; D is uncertain. The CDR3 totals 13 residues. Trimming left V 5 bases short and J 4 bases short, with 9 bases between. The CDR3 nucleotides read TGTGCCAGCAGTCTAAACCAGGGAAACACCATATATTTT. It specifies CASSLNQGNTIYF.